The 11 T cell receptor beta chains below come from one sample, sequenced in a study of regulatory T cells in long-lasting Graves disease. The time point was: persistent/refractory GD, antithyroid drugs over 5 years with positive TRAb. PBMC RNA served as the TCR library source. CDR3 regions were amplified by Arm-PCR using iRepertoire HTBI primers to build TCR beta libraries. TCRdb reanalysed the multiplex PCR reads using MiXCR and keeps one entry per CDR3 protein. This sample yields 390,000 or so distinct CDR3 sequences, of which 23% are seen a single time; 25% to 30% belongs to the top ten. The sequencing used peripheral blood mononuclear cells (PBMCs), collected when the disease was refractory, from a patient treated with antithyroid drugs. These receptors originate from a woman in her thirties or forties with Graves disease.

This clonotype was detected many times. The J gene is TRBJ2-4, the V gene TRBV28; 7 bases fit TRBD1. V lost 7 bases, J lost 15 bases, and 12 bases stayed unmatched. CDR1 and CDR2 (germline): MDHEN, SYDVKM. The CDR3 covers 12 residues. The CDR3 is CASTPPGGLLYF. The CDR3 DNA sequence: TGTGCCAGCACCCCCCCAGGGGGTCTTCTGTACTTC.

This clonotype was observed a few times. V usage is TRBV19 and J usage is TRBJ1-5; D remains ambiguous. This CDR3 contains 13 residues. The germline V gene encodes CDR1 LNHDA and CDR2 SQIVND (reference sequence). Trimming cost V 0 bases and J 3 bases, with 3 bases left between them. The CDR3 spells CASSIEINQPQHF. CDR3 DNA sequence: TGTGCCAGTAGTATAGAGATCAATCAGCCCCAGCATTTT.

The table lists this clonotype with many counts. The chain combines TRBV6-5 with TRBJ2-7; D is unresolved. Trimming shortened V by 0 bases and J by 3 bases, and 15 bases separated the two germline ends. Germline V gene lookup returns CDR1 MNHEY and CDR2 SVGAGI. The length of the CDR3 is 16 residues. The CDR3 is CASSYSISGRNYEQYF. CDR3 in DNA: TGTGCCAGCAGTTACTCGATTTCGGGCAGAAACTACGAGCAGTACTTC.

The chain employs TRBV28 and TRBJ2-7; TRBD1 is a possible D gene (5 bases). The CDR3 has 14 amino acids. V lost 6 bases to trimming and J lost 2 bases, with 14 bases between them. Germline V gene data show CDR1 as MDHEN and CDR2 as SYDVKM. This chain's CDR3 is CASSLPTVPYEQYF. CDR3 sequence (DNA): TGTGCCAGCAGCTTACCGACAGTGCCCTACGAGCAGTACTTC.

In the case of this clonotype: One end of the junction fails to match germline, which may point to a read error. The chain links TRBV5-1 to TRBJ2-2; D call uncertain. The CDR3 runs to 14 residues. Per the germline V gene, CDR1 is SGHRS and CDR2 is YFSETQ. CDR3 bases: TGTGCCAGCAGCTTCTGGGGTAACACCGGGGAGCTGTTTTTT. Its translation: CASSFWGNTGELFF.

This clonotype was observed a handful of times. The chain recombines TRBV2 with TRBJ2-3, with TRBD1 matching 7 bases. This CDR3 is built from 13 residues. V shed 9 bases and J 5 bases; nucleotides not matched to a gene: 8. Germline V gene sequence: CDR1 SNHLY, CDR2 FYNNEI. The CDR3 region is CARSDRWKDTQYF. DNA for the CDR3: TGTGCCAGGTCGGACAGGTGGAAAGATACGCAGTATTTT.

This clonotype has a handful of counts. The chain links TRBV5-4 to TRBJ2-2; the match to TRBD2 covers 10 bases. V lost 0 bases, J lost 5 bases, and 4 bases stayed unmatched. CDR1 is SGHNT and CDR2 is YYREEE in the germline V gene (reference sequence). This CDR3 is 16 amino acids long. The CDR3 loop reads CASSLASGSETGELFF. Written as DNA, the CDR3 is TGTGCCAGCAGCTTGGCTAGCGGGAGTGAGACCGGGGAGCTGTTTTTT.

The gene calls are TRBV5-6 and TRBJ2-5; 10 bases agree with TRBD2. The CDR3 contains 17 residues. CDR1 is SGHDT and CDR2 is YYEEEE in the germline V gene. Losses at the gene ends were 4 bases for V and 0 bases for J; bases not matched to a gene: 9. CDR3 protein: CASSPGLAEPYQETQYF. The CDR3 DNA follows: TGTGCCAGCAGCCCCGGACTAGCGGAACCGTACCAAGAGACCCAGTACTTC. Looking up the rest from reference TRBV5-6 and TRBJ2-5 gives the full variable domain: DAGVTQSPTHLIKTRGQQVTLRCSPKSGHDTVSWYQQALGQGPQFIFQYYEEEERQRGNFPDRFSGHQFPNYSSELNVNALLLGDSALYLCASSPGLAEPYQETQYFGPGTRLLVL.

This chain connects TRBV20-1 to TRBJ2-3; 8 bases align to TRBD1. In germline, CDR1 is DFQATT, CDR2 SNEGSKA (reference sequence). The length of the CDR3 is 14 residues. J was trimmed by 3 bases and V by 5 bases; bases with no gene match: 7. In DNA form, the CDR3 reads TGCAGTGCTGAGACAGGGGATATGACAGATACGCAGTATTTT. Amino acid sequence: CSAETGDMTDTQYF.

This clonotype was detected many times. The V gene is TRBV28, the J gene TRBJ2-4, with 7 bases that match TRBD1. This CDR3 has 16 amino acids. The germline V gene encodes CDR1 MDHEN and CDR2 SYDVKM. J was trimmed by 8 bases and V by 4 bases; bases with no gene match: 14. The CDR3 here is CASSSLPLTGRHIQYF. CDR3 DNA sequence: TGTGCCAGCAGTTCCCTACCTTTGACAGGGCGGCACATTCAGTACTTC.

In its sample, this clonotype was seen a few times. The genes are TRBV11-1 and TRBJ2-3, with 7 bases identical to TRBD2. Germline V CDR1 and CDR2: SGHAT, FQDESV (reference sequence). The CDR3 contains 15 residues. Unmatched junction bases numbered 10, after V lost 5 bases and J lost 5 bases. CDR3 sequence: CASSVGGREGDTQYF. The CDR3 region has the DNA TGTGCCAGCAGCGTAGGAGGGAGGGAGGGAGATACGCAGTATTTT.